These 3 T cell receptor beta chains were all obtained from the same sample, sequenced in a study of T cells in tumors after PD-1 blockade (dated by TCRdb to the late 2010s). Libraries were made using the immunoSEQ multiplex PCR assay. TCRdb's version of the immuneACCESS table is confined to in-frame rearrangements and falls short of the full clone set. An unresolved V gene accounts for under half of the shortfall where checked; the remainder is of unknown origin. A total of 45,000 or so clones appear in this sample, roughly three quarters of them only once. The ten largest make up about 9% of the sample. The material sequenced was PBMCs, taken before anti-PD-1 therapy. All receptors derive from a human donor with advanced basal cell or squamous cell carcinoma (not recorded which).

The chain recombines TRBV7-6 with TRBJ2-7; the match to TRBD2 covers 8 bases. With V trimmed by 1 base and J by 3 bases, 8 bases remained unmatched. The CDR3 runs 16 residues. Looked up from germline, CDR1 is SGHVS and CDR2 is FNYEAQ. The CDR3 reads CASSLEASGHVYEQYF. In nucleotides, the CDR3 is TGTGCCAGCAGCTTAGAGGCTAGCGGGCACGTCTACGAGCAGTACTTC.

V gene TRBV7-2 combines with J gene TRBJ1-6; no clear D. Trimming took 3 bases from V and 10 from J, leaving 13 bases between them. The CDR3 totals 14 residues. Germline V lookup: CDR1 SGHTA, CDR2 FQGNSA. In DNA, the CDR3 is TGTGCCAGCAGCTTTGTAGGGCCGGGCTCACCCCTCCACTTT. This gives the protein CASSFVGPGSPLHF.

This chain uses TRBV30 with TRBJ2-7; 9 bases map to TRBD1. With V trimmed by 3 bases and J by 5 bases, 8 bases remained unmatched. The CDR3 contains 14 residues. From germline, CDR1 is GTSNPN and CDR2 SVGIG (reference sequence). CDR3 in DNA: TGTGCCTGGAGGTCCCCGGGACAGGGCCACGAGCAGTACTTC. Translating it yields CAWRSPGQGHEQYF. Full variable domain (missing parts from reference TRBV30 and TRBJ2-7): SQTIHQWPATLVQPVGSPLSLECTVEGTSNPNLYWYRQAAGRGLQLLFYSVGIGQISSEVPQNLSASRPQDRQFILSSKKLLLSDSGFYLCAWRSPGQGHEQYFGPGTRLTVT.